Following are 25 T cell receptor beta chains from one sample sequenced in a study of blood T cell repertoires in COVID-19. Some clones are missing from TCRdb's copy, which holds only in-frame ones; the method was immunoSEQ multiplex PCR. The data show 75,000 to 90,000 clones, around 86% seen once. Sequencing was performed on peripheral blood. Source of these receptors: a man at least 80 years old with active or convalescent COVID-19.

This clone showed up just once. This chain connects TRBV28 to TRBJ1-1, with a possible D match to TRBD1 (5 bases). The V end lost 6 bases, the J end lost 2 bases, and 7 bases lay between the germline ends. This CDR3 has 12 amino acids. CDR1 MDHEN and CDR2 SYDVKM come from the germline V gene. The DNA for the CDR3 is TGTGCCAGCAGCGACAGTAACACTGAAGCTTTCTTT. Translating gives CASSDSNTEAFF.

This rearrangement joins TRBV28 to TRBJ1-1; 9 bases map to TRBD1. Trimming cost V 5 bases and J 1 base; bases outside gene matches: 5. Germline loops: CDR1 MDHEN, CDR2 SYDVKM. CDR3 size: 15 residues. The CDR3 region has the DNA TGTGCCAGCAGTGCCCCGGGACAGGGGAACACTGAAGCTTTCTTT. Translating it yields CASSAPGQGNTEAFF.

The rearrangement links TRBV12-5 to TRBJ2-1; TRBD2 agrees at 9 bases. Trimming removed 11 bases from V and 2 bases from J; junction bases left unmatched: 4. The CDR3 has 13 amino acids. In germline, CDR1 is LGHNT, CDR2 FRNRAP. The CDR3 is CAGGRETYNEQFF. The CDR3 bases are TGTGCTGGCGGGAGGGAGACCTACAATGAGCAGTTCTTC.

This chain uses TRBV4-2 with TRBJ2-5, with 8 bases lining up with TRBD2. CDR3 length equals 15 residues. Germline loops: CDR1 LGHNA, CDR2 YNFKEQ. Losses at the gene ends were 1 base for V and 3 bases for J; bases not matched to a gene: 4. The CDR3 loop reads CASSQVAAGEETQYF. Here the CDR3 DNA reads TGTGCCAGCAGCCAAGTAGCAGCGGGGGAAGAGACCCAGTACTTC.

A single count supports this clone. This chain connects TRBV19 to TRBJ1-2; 10 bases agree with TRBD1. The CDR3 runs to 14 residues. V lost 6 bases to trimming and J lost 3 bases; unmatched junction nucleotides: 4. From germline, CDR1 is LNHDA and CDR2 SQIVND (reference sequence). This CDR3 is CASSLGTGDYGYTF. The CDR3 DNA is TGTGCCAGTAGCCTCGGGACAGGGGACTATGGCTACACCTTC.

The CDR3 is CASSLFVPGSYNSPLHF. CDR3 bases: TGTGCCAGCAGTTTATTCGTCCCGGGTTCCTATAATTCACCCCTCCACTTT. The J gene is TRBJ1-6, the V gene TRBV28; D gene ambiguous. Germline CDR1 reads MDHEN; CDR2 reads SYDVKM. V shed 1 base and J shed 1 base, with 11 bases lying between them. The CDR3 contains 17 residues.

V gene TRBV29-1 combines with J gene TRBJ1-2, with 7 bases fitting TRBD1. V shed 4 bases and J 6 bases; nucleotides not matched to a gene: 5. The germline CDR1 and CDR2 sequences are SQVTM and ANQGSEA. This CDR3 has 12 residues. CDR3 protein: CSVAPTGNGYTF. Here the CDR3 DNA reads TGCAGCGTTGCCCCGACAGGGAATGGCTACACCTTC.

This clone was seen only once. This chain joins TRBV2 and TRBJ1-2; 8 bases align to TRBD1. The V gene's germline CDR1 is SNHLY and CDR2 FYNNEI. The CDR3 runs 16 residues. The ends lost 5 bases at V and 4 bases at J; junction bases unmatched: 12. The CDR3 DNA reads TGTGCCAGCAGTAGAGACAGGGGACCATCCAGCTATGGCTACACCTTC. Translated, it gives CASSRDRGPSSYGYTF.

The rearrangement links TRBV18 to TRBJ1-1, with 9 positions matching TRBD1. This CDR3 has 15 residues. V was pared by 3 bases and J by 4 bases, with 6 bases of the junction left unmatched. Germline CDR1 is KGHSH and CDR2 is LQKENI. CDR3 DNA: TGTGCCAGCTCACCCCGGCGACAGGGGGGCACTGAAGCTTTCTTT. It specifies CASSPRRQGGTEAFF.

The chain is built from TRBV2 and TRBJ2-7, with 7 nucleotides matching TRBD1. CDR3 size: 14 residues. Germline CDR1 reads SNHLY; CDR2 reads FYNNEI. The J segment lost 4 bases and the V segment lost 7 bases, leaving 10 bases of the junction unmatched. The CDR3 loop is CASTQGTETYEQYV. As DNA, the CDR3 is TGTGCCAGCACCCAAGGGACAGAGACATACGAGCAGTACGTC.

This sequence joins TRBV7-3 and TRBJ2-1; no clear D gene. V lost 4 bases and J 8 bases, leaving 12 bases between the germline ends. Germline CDR1 and CDR2: SGHTA and FQGTGA. The CDR3 is 13 amino acids. The CDR3 region is CASSSPLSDEQFF. In DNA, the CDR3 is TGTGCCAGCAGCTCCCCTCTAAGCGATGAGCAGTTCTTC. Complete variable domain (other parts from reference TRBV7-3 and TRBJ2-1): GAGVSQTPSNKVTEKGKYVELRCDPISGHTALYWYRQSLGQGPEFLIYFQGTGAADDSGLPNDRFFAVRPEGSVSTLKIQRTERGDSAVYLCASSSPLSDEQFFGPGTRLTVL.

This clone was picked up one time. The chain combines TRBV6-5 with TRBJ1-6; 10 nucleotides line up with TRBD1. With 6 bases clipped from V and 7 bases from J, the junction kept 6 bases outside the gene matches. The CDR3 is 15 amino acids. The germline CDR1 and CDR2 sequences are MNHEY and SVGAGI. This CDR3 is CASRPRDRGNSPLHF. In nucleotides, the CDR3 is TGTGCCAGCAGACCCCGGGACAGGGGAAATTCACCCCTCCACTTT.

V gene TRBV7-2 combines with J gene TRBJ2-1, with D possibly TRBD2 on 5 matching bases. In germline, CDR1 is SGHTA, CDR2 FQGNSA. This CDR3 region has 16 residues. The V end lost 1 base, the J end lost 0 bases, and 10 bases lay between the germline ends. DNA of the CDR3: TGTGCCAGCAGCTTAGGTGTTGGGAGCTCCTACAATGAGCAGTTCTTC. Its translation: CASSLGVGSSYNEQFF.

The rearrangement joins TRBV19 to TRBJ2-5, with TRBD2 matching over 8 bases. The germline CDR1 and CDR2 sequences are LNHDA and SQIVND (reference sequence). The CDR3 loop spans 15 amino acids. The junction had 5 bases not matched to a gene; V was cut back by 4 bases and J by 1 base. The CDR3 nucleotides read TGTGCCAGTAGTACGACTAGCGCGCGCCAAGAGACCCAGTACTTC. Protein sequence: CASSTTSARQETQYF.

This chain joins TRBV7-9 and TRBJ2-4, with 11 nucleotides matching TRBD2. The CDR3 has 16 residues. Trimming cost V 0 bases and J 4 bases; bases outside gene matches: 2. Germline V CDR1 and CDR2: SEHNR, FQNEAQ (reference sequence). The CDR3 sequence is CASSLAASGRKNIQYF. In DNA form, the CDR3 reads TGTGCCAGCAGCTTAGCGGCTAGCGGGAGGAAAAACATTCAGTACTTC.

The CDR3, as DNA: TGTGCCAGCAGTCCAAACAGGGTTGGGGAGCTGTTTTTT. Its protein product is CASSPNRVGELFF. V and J are TRBV2 and TRBJ2-2; weak D call: TRBD1 (6 bases). CDR3 size: 13 residues. Per germline, CDR1 SNHLY and CDR2 FYNNEI. Deletions cut 5 bases from V and 8 bases from J, with 12 bases between.

This clone showed up just a few times. This chain connects TRBV3-1 (or the pseudogene TRBV3-2) to TRBJ1-2; 11 nucleotides align to TRBD1. The CDR3 spans 15 residues. The V segment lost 1 base and the J segment 4 bases; nucleotides outside the gene matches: 2. From germline, CDR1 is LGHDT and CDR2 YNNKEL (reference sequence). The CDR3 DNA sequence: TGTGCCAGCAGCCAAGGGACAGGGGGCCGCTATGGCTACACCTTC. Translated: CASSQGTGGRYGYTF.

The chain carries TRBV6-4 and TRBJ1-4; the D gene is possibly TRBD1 (6 bases). Germline V gene data show CDR1 as MRHNA and CDR2 as SNTAGT. V lost 2 bases, J lost 3 bases, and 10 bases lay in between. CDR3 length: 15 residues. This CDR3 is CASSDAGTPNEKLFF. In nucleotides, the CDR3 is TGTGCCAGCAGTGACGCAGGGACACCTAATGAAAAACTGTTTTTT.

About this clone itself: Other DNA sequences in this sample translate to the same CDR3. This chain links TRBV28 with TRBJ1-5; TRBD1 is a possible D gene (6 bases). The CDR3 loop spans 15 amino acids. The germline gives CDR1 MDHEN, CDR2 SYDVKM. V lost 6 bases and J 6 bases, leaving 18 bases between the germline ends. Here the CDR3 DNA reads TGTGCCAGCAGCAAGGGGGGGGGTGGTGGTCAGCCCCAGCATTTT. Its protein product is CASSKGGGGGQPQHF.

This clone occurred a few times. The chain links TRBV5-1 to TRBJ2-1; 7 nucleotides align to TRBD2. The CDR3 sequence is 15 residues long. V trimming: 1 base; J trimming: 5 bases; junction bases outside the gene matches: 6. Germline V gene sequence: CDR1 SGHRS, CDR2 YFSETQ. The CDR3 DNA is TGCGCCAGCAGCTTGCAAAGCGGGGCGAACAATGAGCAGTTCTTC. Translating it yields CASSLQSGANNEQFF.

The CDR3 is CASSLSGTGRAGELFF. Here the CDR3 DNA reads TGCGCCAGCAGCTTGTCCGGGACAGGGAGGGCCGGGGAGCTGTTTTTT. V usage is TRBV5-1 and J usage is TRBJ2-2, with 9 bases matching TRBD1. Germline values: CDR1 SGHRS, CDR2 YFSETQ. Trimming took 1 base from V and 6 from J; bases not matched to a gene: 7. The CDR3 runs 16 residues.

In its sample, this clone was seen a few times. This sequence joins TRBV11-3 and TRBJ2-3; possible D gene TRBD2, 6 bases. The germline V and J ends were trimmed by 5 bases and 2 bases, with 17 bases remaining between them. The CDR3 extends over 16 amino acids. Germline V lookup: CDR1 SGHNT, CDR2 YENEEA. The CDR3 DNA follows: TGTGCCAGCAGCGTCCGCGGACTACCGATCACAGATACGCAGTATTTT. Its protein is CASSVRGLPITDTQYF.

The rearrangement uses TRBV29-1 and TRBJ1-5, with D hard to call. The V end was cut by 4 bases, the J end by 3 bases, with 10 bases between. The CDR3 loop spans 13 amino acids. Per germline, CDR1 SQVTM and CDR2 ANQGSEA. The CDR3 region has the DNA TGCAGCGTTGTTACAGCTTACAATCAGCCCCAGCATTTT. Protein product: CSVVTAYNQPQHF.

The chain carries TRBV19 and TRBJ1-5; D is perhaps TRBD1 (5 bases). Trimming removed 6 bases from V and 8 bases from J, with 20 bases in between. The CDR3 covers 15 residues. The germline CDR1 and CDR2 sequences are LNHDA and SQIVND (reference sequence). CDR3 in amino acids: CASSKGRDRGEPQHF. The DNA for the CDR3 is TGTGCCAGTAGCAAAGGGAGGGACCGTGGAGAGCCCCAGCATTTT.

The genes are TRBV5-5 and TRBJ2-5, with TRBD1 matching over 11 bases. Germline assignment: CDR1 SGHKS and CDR2 YYEKEE (reference sequence). With V trimmed by 4 bases and J by 5 bases, 13 bases remained unmatched. CDR3 length: 17 amino acids. The CDR3 DNA follows: TGTGCCAGCAGCGTGAGGGACAGGGGGGAGTTTCGGGAGACCCAGTACTTC. This encodes CASSVRDRGEFRETQYF. The variable domain in full, completed from reference TRBV5-5 and TRBJ2-5, reads DAGVTQSPTHLIKTRGQQVTLRCSPISGHKSVSWYQQVLGQGPQFIFQYYEKEERGRGNFPDRFSARQFPNYSSELNVNALLLGDSALYLCASSVRDRGEFRETQYFGPGTRLLVL.